This passage covers 9 T cell receptor beta chains from one sample sequenced in a study of circulating CD8 cells and anti-PD-1 response in melanoma. From live CD3+CD8+TCRalphabeta+ cells, four PD-1 and/or TIGIT subsets were sorted. The QIAseq Immune Repertoire TCR panel built the libraries from about 14 ng of total RNA. TCRdb independently ran MiXCR on the reads; one entry per CDR3 protein. The table has 300 to 400 distinct CDR3 sequences, about 12% seen once. The material sequenced was CD8+ T cells from PBMCs, taken at baseline or after one month of anti-PD-1 therapy (not recorded which). The receptors stem from a human donor with melanoma.

By share, this clonotype ranks as medium-sized (0.01 to 0.1%). The gene calls are TRBV11-3 and TRBJ2-1; 11 nucleotides match TRBD2. With 4 bases clipped from V and 8 bases from J, the junction kept 7 bases outside the gene matches. CDR1 is SGHNT and CDR2 is YENEEA in the germline V gene. The CDR3 runs to 15 residues. CDR3 sequence: CASSSGLAALDEQFF. The CDR3 DNA reads TGTGCCAGCAGCTCGGGACTAGCGGCTCTGGATGAGCAGTTCTTC.

This clonotype is judged medium-sized (0.01 to 0.1%). V gene TRBV18 combines with J gene TRBJ2-3, with D possibly TRBD2 on 6 matching bases. Germline lookup yields CDR1 KGHSH and CDR2 LQKENI. The CDR3 spans 19 residues. The V end lost 4 bases, the J end lost 0 bases, and 23 bases lay between the germline ends. CDR3 loop: CASSRIPASDPYSTDTQYF. CDR3 DNA sequence: TGTGCCAGCTCACGAATACCCGCTAGCGACCCGTATAGCACAGATACGCAGTATTTT.

By share, this clonotype ranks as medium-sized (0.01 to 0.1%). The CDR3 bases are TGCGCCAGCAGCGACGGACTAGCGGGTGCAGATACGCAGTATTTT. Its protein product is CASSDGLAGADTQYF. The chain has TRBV4-1 and TRBJ2-3, with 11 nucleotides matching TRBD2. The V and J ends lost 5 bases and 4 bases, in that order; junction bases with no gene match: 5. The CDR3 covers 15 residues. CDR1 MGHRA and CDR2 YSYEKL come from the germline V gene.

This clonotype is termed medium-sized. V gene TRBV19 combines with J gene TRBJ2-1; 13 bases line up with TRBD2. This CDR3 has 14 amino acids. Germline CDR1 and CDR2: LNHDA and SQIVND (reference sequence). V was pared by 9 bases and J by 13 bases, with 12 bases of the junction left unmatched. The CDR3 loop is CASKLAGGTNPQFF. The CDR3 region has the DNA TGTGCCAGCAAACTAGCGGGAGGGACTAATCCCCAGTTCTTC.

This chain links TRBV28 with TRBJ1-5, with 7 bases that match TRBD1. J lost 7 bases, V lost 3 bases, and 6 bases had no gene match. Germline CDR1 is MDHEN and CDR2 is SYDVKM. The CDR3 runs to 14 residues. In nucleotides, the CDR3 is TGTGCCAGCAGTTTTCCGCAGGGGGGACAGCCCCAGCATTTT. Translation gives CASSFPQGGQPQHF.

A note on this clonotype: This may arise from a read error, as a much more abundant clone is one base away. The chain carries TRBV20-1 and TRBJ2-7; TRBD2 aligns across 13 bases. Germline V gene data show CDR1 as DFQATT and CDR2 as SNEGSKA (reference sequence). V lost 6 bases to trimming and J lost 7 bases; unmatched junction nucleotides: 15. The CDR3 totals 16 residues. The CDR3 DNA reads TGCAGTGCCCCCGGACTAGCGGGAGACCTCTACAATGAGCAGTACTTC. Its translation: CSAPGLAGDLYNEQYF.

This clonotype was observed once. A single base is all that separates this from a far larger clone, so a read error is likely. The chain couples TRBV7-3 to TRBJ1-4, with D perhaps TRBD1 (5 bases). CDR3 length: 15 residues. The germline CDR1 and CDR2 sequences are SGHTA and FQGTGA. The CDR3 here is CACSSPLVKGEKLFF. The CDR3 DNA sequence: TGTGCCTGCAGCTCCCCCCTAGTCAAGGGGGAAAAACTGTTTTTT.

This clonotype counts as medium-sized. The chain uses TRBV9 and TRBJ1-6, with D unclear. CDR3 length: 13 amino acids. The V and J ends lost 0 bases and 10 bases respectively, with 8 bases between them. Germline V gene sequence: CDR1 SGDLS, CDR2 YYNGEE. The CDR3 sequence is CASSVAEGSPLHF. CDR3 nucleotide sequence: TGTGCCAGCAGCGTAGCCGAGGGATCACCCCTCCACTTT.

Within the sample, this clonotype is medium-sized. V usage is TRBV7-6 and J usage is TRBJ2-7; 10 nucleotides agree with TRBD1. The V gene end was trimmed by 5 bases and the J gene end by 3 bases; junction bases not matched to a gene: 7. The germline CDR1 and CDR2 sequences are SGHVS and FNYEAQ. The CDR3 runs to 15 residues. The CDR3 nucleotides read TGTGCCAGCAGCGCGGGGGGACAGGGGATCTACGAGCAGTACTTC. Its protein product is CASSAGGQGIYEQYF.